One sample yielded the 3 T cell receptor beta chains listed below, sequenced in a study of CD4 T cells in relation to SARS-CoV-2 and coronaviruses. Their recognized antigens are unknown. The repertoire was sequenced with immunoSEQ multiplex PCR; TCRdb's copy has only in-frame clones and lacks some. The sample has about 36,000 clones; around four fifths are singletons. Sample: memory CD4+ T cells from PBMCs, cultured in vitro. The receptors here all came from an adult with COVID-19.

The chain carries TRBV6-5 and TRBJ2-1; possibly TRBD2 for D (6 bases). V dropped 6 bases and J dropped 0 bases, with 12 bases sitting between them. CDR1 and CDR2 (germline): MNHEY, SVGAGI. This CDR3 spans 15 amino acids. This CDR3 reads CASSRLRDSYNEQFF. CDR3 coding DNA: TGTGCCAGCAGCCGGCTGCGGGACTCCTACAATGAGCAGTTCTTC.

The chain is built from TRBV19 and TRBJ1-1, with 7 bases fitting TRBD1. The V gene end was trimmed by 3 bases and the J gene end by 4 bases; junction bases not matched to a gene: 8. This CDR3 comprises 15 residues. Germline V gene data show CDR1 as LNHDA and CDR2 as SQIVND (reference sequence). The CDR3 region has the DNA TGTGCCAGTAGTATCCTACAGGGGTTGGGCACTGAAGCTTTCTTT. This encodes CASSILQGLGTEAFF.

V gene TRBV24-1 combines with J gene TRBJ1-1; possible D gene TRBD1, 6 bases. V lost 7 bases to trimming and J lost 1 base, with 18 bases between them. The CDR3 contains 16 residues. The germline CDR1 and CDR2 sequences are KGHDR and SFDVKD. CDR3 DNA: TGTGCCACCAGGGCGGGTCAAGGGGGGGGGAACACTGAAGCTTTCTTT. Protein: CATRAGQGGGNTEAFF.